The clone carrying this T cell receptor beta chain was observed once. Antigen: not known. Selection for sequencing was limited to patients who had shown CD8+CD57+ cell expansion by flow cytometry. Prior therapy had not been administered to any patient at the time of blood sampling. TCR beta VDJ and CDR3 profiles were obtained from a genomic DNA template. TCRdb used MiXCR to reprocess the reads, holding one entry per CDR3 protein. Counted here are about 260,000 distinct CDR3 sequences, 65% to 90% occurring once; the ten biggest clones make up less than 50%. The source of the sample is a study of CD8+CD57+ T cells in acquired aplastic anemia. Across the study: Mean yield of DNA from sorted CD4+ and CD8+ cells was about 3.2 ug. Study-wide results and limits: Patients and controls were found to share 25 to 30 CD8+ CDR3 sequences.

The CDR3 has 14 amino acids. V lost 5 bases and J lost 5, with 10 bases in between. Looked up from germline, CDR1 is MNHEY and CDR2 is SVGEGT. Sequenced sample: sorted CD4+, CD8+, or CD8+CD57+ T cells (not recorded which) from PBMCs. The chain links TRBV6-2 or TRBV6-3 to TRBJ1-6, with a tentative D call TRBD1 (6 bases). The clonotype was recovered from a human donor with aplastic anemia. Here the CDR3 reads CASSPGTNNSPLHF. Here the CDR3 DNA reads TGTGCCAGCAGTCCCGGGACAAATAATTCACCCCTCCACTTT.